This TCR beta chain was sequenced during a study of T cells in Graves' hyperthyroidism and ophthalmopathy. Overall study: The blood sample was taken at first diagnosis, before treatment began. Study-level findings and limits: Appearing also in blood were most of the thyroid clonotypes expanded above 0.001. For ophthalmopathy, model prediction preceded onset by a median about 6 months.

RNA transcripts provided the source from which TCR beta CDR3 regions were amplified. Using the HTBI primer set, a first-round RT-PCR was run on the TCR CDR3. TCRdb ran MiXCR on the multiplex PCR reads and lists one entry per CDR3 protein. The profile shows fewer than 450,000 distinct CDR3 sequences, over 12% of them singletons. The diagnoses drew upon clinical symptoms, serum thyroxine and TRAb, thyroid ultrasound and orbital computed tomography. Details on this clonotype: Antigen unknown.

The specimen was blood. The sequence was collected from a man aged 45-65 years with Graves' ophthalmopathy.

Written as DNA, the CDR3 is TGTGCCAGCAGCTTGTTAGGACTAGGTAACACCGGGGAGCTGTTTTTT. This codes for CASSLLGLGNTGELFF. The V and J genes are TRBV5-8 and TRBJ2-2; 7 bases align to TRBD2. The CDR3 runs to 16 residues. Germline CDR1 reads SGHTS; CDR2 reads YDEGEE. Unmatched junction bases numbered 5, after V lost 1 base and J lost 2 bases.